The clone carrying this T cell receptor (beta chain) showed up just once. This entry is derived from a study of blood T cell repertoires in COVID-19. Study as a whole: Sites in the United States, Italy and Spain provided acute and convalescent COVID-19 samples. From T cells, B-cell-depleted T cells, or PBMCs came the material, which was cDNA or gDNA.

Profiling relied on immunoSEQ multiplex PCR, and the TCRdb table lists in-frame clones only, not all of them. Of roughly 30,000 clones in the sample, roughly 80% are singletons; the top ten hold roughly 15%. CDR1 and CDR2 from the germline V gene are SGHKS and YYEKEE (reference sequence). The CDR3 runs 13 residues. Trimming at V came to 6 bases and at J to 3 bases, leaving 4 bases not matched to a gene. V and J are TRBV5-5 and TRBJ2-5; 8 bases map to TRBD1. This TCR was sampled from a woman aged 60-70 years with acute or convalescent COVID-19. The sample consisted of peripheral blood. The CDR3 DNA reads TGTGCCAGCAACCAGGGGGCGAAAGAGACCCAGTACTTC. Translating it yields CASNQGAKETQYF.